This section outlines one TCR beta chain sequence together with its context. Its antigen is not known. Peripheral blood, together with lesional scalp punch biopsies, was collected from alopecia areata patients. The authors sorted CD4+ and CD8+ T cells from PBMCs. The authors extracted RNA and reverse transcribed it into cDNA as the sequencing template. Produced via immunoSEQ multiplex PCR; TCRdb's table is partial and in-frame only. The data show 80,000 to 100,000 clones, over 40% seen once. This entry belongs to a study of CD8+ T cells in alopecia areata. Whole-study results and caveats: Sequenced scalp T cells also include alphabeta T cells resident in normal skin.

CDR1 and CDR2 (germline): MDHEN, SYDVKM. The CDR3 spans 13 residues. V lost 2 bases and J 5 bases, leaving 8 bases between the germline ends. The chain is built from TRBV28 and TRBJ2-3; D perhaps matches TRBD1 (6 bases). The source of this sequence is a human donor with alopecia areata. Sequencing was performed on CD4+ T cells sorted from blood. CDR3 bases: TGTGCCAGCAGTTTACGACAGGTAGATACGCAGTATTTT. It is translated as CASSLRQVDTQYF.